What follows describes a single T cell receptor beta chain. Its recognized antigen is unknown. The sample holds no much larger clone one base away, and base qualities are not on file. The data belong to a study of T cell repertoires in cytomegalovirus infection (dated by TCRdb to about 2019). About the full investigation: The HLA type of each donor mattered for the analysis, because public TCR beta signatures pointed to carriage of CMV infection along with the matching HLA type. Study-wide findings and limitations: The ex vivo response was dominated by HLA-C-restricted CMV-specific TCR beta clonotypes, and the single most frequent clonotype in two of eight donors was supplied by these HLA-C-restricted clonotypes. Cumulative frequency of public TCR beta family members discriminated carriers of CMV infection plus the relevant HLA type in this cohort and an independent roughly 340-donor cohort.

Spanning cysteine to phenylalanine, the CDR3 consists of 12 amino acids. The kept DNA is CDR3 alone, 36 bases in frame from the first base. V ends up 6 bases short and J 12 bases short, with an unmatched junction base count of 7. Looking up the germline V gene (reference sequence) yields CDR1 SEHNR and CDR2 FQNEAQ. The sample was run on an Illumina HiSeq 1500. In-frame beta chains were kept once TCRdb had trimmed the public reads at Q25 with fastp and called clones with MiXCR. Every entry covers one CDR3 protein and lists the most common genes and DNA from its rows. This sample gives hundreds of thousands of distinct CDR3 sequences in total; 8% to 10% of them show up just once. The ten biggest clones cover around 2.5% of the sample.

Sequenced material: PBMCs. The sequence was collected from a human donor in good health (CMV status not recorded). Some clones in this sample may be carry-over from other donors' samples. The chain is made from TRBV7-9 and TRBJ2-1, with TRBD1 matching 8 junction bases. The nucleotide sequence is given as TGTGCCAGCAGTACAGGGGGGTTTGTGCAGTTCTTC. It translates to CASSTGGFVQFF.